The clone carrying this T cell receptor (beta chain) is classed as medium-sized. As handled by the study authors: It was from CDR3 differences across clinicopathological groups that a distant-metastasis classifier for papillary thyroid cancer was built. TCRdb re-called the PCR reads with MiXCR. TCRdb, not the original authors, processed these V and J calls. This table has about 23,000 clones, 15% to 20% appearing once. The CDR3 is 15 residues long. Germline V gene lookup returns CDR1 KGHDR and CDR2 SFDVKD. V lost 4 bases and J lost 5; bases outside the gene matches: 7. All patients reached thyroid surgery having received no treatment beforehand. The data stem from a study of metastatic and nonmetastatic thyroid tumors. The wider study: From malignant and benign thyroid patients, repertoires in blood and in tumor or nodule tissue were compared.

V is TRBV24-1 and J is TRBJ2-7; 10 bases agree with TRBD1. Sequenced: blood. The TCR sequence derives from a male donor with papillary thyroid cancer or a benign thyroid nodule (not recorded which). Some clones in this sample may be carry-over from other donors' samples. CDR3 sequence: CATSDPGQGSHEQYF. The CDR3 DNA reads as TGTGCCACCAGTGACCCGGGACAGGGGTCGCACGAGCAGTACTTC.